The subject of this entry is one T cell receptor beta chain. After removal of 4 bases from V and 4 bases from J, the junction contained 9 bases not matched to a gene. The CDR3 runs 15 residues. The germline V gene has CDR1 MNHEY and CDR2 SVGAGI. Libraries were prepared by immunoSEQ multiplex PCR; TCRdb keeps only in-frame clonotypes and omits some of them. This table holds 45,000 to 55,000 clones, 68% found once. The data derive from a study of blood T cell repertoires in COVID-19. Sequences were obtained from peripheral blood. The TCR sequence derives from a woman in her 70s with acute or convalescent COVID-19. This chain links TRBV6-5 with TRBJ2-7, with 8 bases identical to TRBD2. The CDR3 loop is CASSSPGGGKYEQYF. The DNA of the CDR3 is TGTGCCAGCAGTTCTCCGGGAGGGGGAAAGTACGAGCAGTACTTC.